This T cell receptor (beta chain) was captured in a study of blood T cell repertoires in COVID-19 (dated by TCRdb to about 2020). For the study in its entirety: Samples covering the acute and convalescent phases of COVID-19 were provided by collaborators in the United States, Italy and Spain. The prospective study material was composed of cDNA or gDNA derived from T cells, B-cell-depleted T cells, or PBMCs. Deeply sampled blood TCRbeta repertoires from subjects exposed to, actively infected with, or recovered from COVID-19 were included in the dataset. A freely available public database, intended as a resource for researchers studying the immune response to SARS-CoV-2, is where the repertoires were released. The samples were drawn from two sources: the first 160 participants of the ongoing ImmuneRACE study, and 1,200 or so subjects contributed by 6 global collaborators. Sample metadata almost always included a de-identified subject ID, COVID-19 status, age in years and sex. Where available, HLA class I and class II types were taken from metadata supplied by the sample provider and were not determined by assay-based typing. General findings and caveats noted by the study authors: How much clinical and demographic metadata was included differed by source and by participant, and the metadata was provided uncurated.

TCRbeta CDR3 regions were amplified from genomic DNA by means of the immunoSEQ Assay, a bias-controlled multiplex PCR. On the study's bioinformatics: Within the assay, amplification of reference gene primers was used to estimate how many nucleated cells each sample contained. Sequence reads were collapsed and filtered to measure the absolute abundance of every unique TCRbeta CDR3 rearrangement. Productive Simpson clonality was computed per sample as the square root of Simpson's diversity index over productive rearrangements. TCRdb carries this immuneACCESS record with in-frame sequences only. Its versions omit some clonotypes, under half of them owing to an unresolved V gene in the studies checked, with the rest unexplained. V, J and clone size are taken as reported in that table, and D and trimming were inferred from the DNA itself. The sample contains under 250,000 clones, around 82% of them found a single time. Of the sample, 4.3% is held by the ten largest clones.

Participants in the prospective study were enrolled through a virtual design, were aged about 18 to 100 years, and lived in roughly 25 United States geographic areas. In the prospective study, cohorts were assigned on the basis of participant-reported clinical history obtained from a screening survey and a study questionnaire. Each participant in the prospective study had whole blood, serum and a nasopharyngeal or oropharyngeal swab collected by mobile phlebotomists. Additional blood draws and questionnaires over an approximately 2-month period could optionally be provided by prospective study participants. Blood samples from the prospective study were shipped frozen or at room temperature prior to DNA extraction. The V end loses 0 bases and the J end loses 0 bases, and a stretch of 12 bases separates them. Counted from cysteine to phenylalanine, this CDR3 has 16 amino acids. The read is trimmed to its CDR3 DNA, 48 bases read in frame from base 1. Reading the germline V gene gives CDR1 SGDLS and CDR2 YYNGEE.

For this clone: What antigen it recognizes has not been identified. Per-nucleotide qualities are absent, and no much larger clonotype sits a single base away.

This receptor was identified in a man younger than 45 with acute COVID-19. Input material: PBMCs or T cells enriched from blood (not recorded which). The rearrangement combines TRBV9 with TRBJ1-1; the D gene cannot be resolved reliably. Read as DNA, the sequence is TGTGCCAGCAGCGTAGAAGGCGCCGACATGAACACTGAAGCTTTCTTT. Its translation reads: CASSVEGADMNTEAFF. Beyond the CDR3, the reference TRBV9 and TRBJ1-1 genes provide the residues; the full variable domain reads: DSGVTQTPKHLITATGQRVTLRCSPRSGDLSVYWYQQSLDQGLQFLIQYYNGEERAKGNILERFSAQQFPDLHSELNLSSLELGDSALYFCASSVEGADMNTEAFFGQGTRLTVV.